The TCR beta chain described here comes from a study of blood T cells in healthy people across ages. Regarding the study as a whole: Unsorted PBMC material precluded a definitive naive versus antigen-experienced comparison. The fall in TCR beta diversity per million T cells was roughly linear with age. Diversity of TCR beta correlated strongly with naive T cell percentage.

The second PCR ran roughly 6 to 12 cycles with a sample-barcoded 5' primer and J-beta primers. Each cDNA molecule, via a template-switch adaptor with 12 random nucleotides, was tagged. One entry per CDR3 protein, called by TCRdb with MiXCR from the 5' RACE reads. This table holds about 1.4 million distinct CDR3 sequences, 59% found once. This CDR3 has 14 amino acids. Germline values: CDR1 SGHRS, CDR2 YFSETQ. Trimming took off 5 bases at V and 0 bases at J, with 12 bases between the two ends. Of note for this clonotype: What it binds is not known.

The chain has TRBV5-1 and TRBJ2-7; no definite D call. The receptor comes from a man aged 18 to 29 in good health. The material sequenced was blood. CDR3 DNA: TGCGCCAGCAGTGATGGGGTTTACTCCTACGAGCAGTACTTC. It is translated as CASSDGVYSYEQYF.